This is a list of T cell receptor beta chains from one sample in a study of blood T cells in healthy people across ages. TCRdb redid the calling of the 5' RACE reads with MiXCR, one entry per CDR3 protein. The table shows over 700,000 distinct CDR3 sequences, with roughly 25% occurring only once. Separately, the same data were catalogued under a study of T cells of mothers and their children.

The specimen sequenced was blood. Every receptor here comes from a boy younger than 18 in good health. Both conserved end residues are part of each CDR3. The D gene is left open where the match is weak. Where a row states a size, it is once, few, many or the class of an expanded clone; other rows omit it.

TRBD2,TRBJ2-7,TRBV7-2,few,TGTGCCAGCAGCTTAAGCGGGAGTATGGTTTACGAGCAGTACTTC,CASSLSGSMVYEQYF
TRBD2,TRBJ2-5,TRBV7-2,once,TGTGCCAGCAGCTTGCAGCGGGAGTGGGGGGAGACCCAGTACTTC,CASSLQREWGETQYF
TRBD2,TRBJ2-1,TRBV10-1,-,TGCGCCAGCAGCGGGACTAGCGGGAGCGGGTCCTACAATGAGCAGTTCTTC,CASSGTSGSGSYNEQFF
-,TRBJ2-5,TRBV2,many,TGTGCCAGCAGTGACAACTACCAAGAGACCCAGTACTTC,CASSDNYQETQYF
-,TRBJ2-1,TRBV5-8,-,TGTGCCAGCAGCAACGGGAGAAGTGTCAATGAGCAGTTCTTC,CASSNGRSVNEQFF
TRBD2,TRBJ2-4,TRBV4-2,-,TGTGCCAGCAGCCGACTAGCGGGAGAAAACATTCAGTACTTC,CASSRLAGENIQYF
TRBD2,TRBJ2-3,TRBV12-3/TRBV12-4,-,TGTGCCAGCAGGGGACTAGCGGGGACCACAGATACGCAGTATTTT,CASRGLAGTTDTQYF
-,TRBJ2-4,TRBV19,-,TGTGCCAGTAGTGCCGGGGAAAGGAAAGCTCTAGCCAAAAACATTCAGTACTTC,CASSAGERKALAKNIQYF
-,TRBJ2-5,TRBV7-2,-,TGTGCCAGCAACATCCGGGACACCCAAGAGACCCAGTACTTC,CASNIRDTQETQYF
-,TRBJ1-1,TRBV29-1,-,TGCAGCCCAATTGGGGGGGCCGGTGAAGCTTTCTTT,CSPIGGAGEAFF
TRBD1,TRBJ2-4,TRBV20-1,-,TGCAGTGCTAGAGGGACAGGGGTAGACATTCAGTACTTC,CSARGTGVDIQYF
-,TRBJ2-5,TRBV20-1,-,TGCAGTGCTGAGCCATCGGAGACCCAGTACTTC,CSAEPSETQYF
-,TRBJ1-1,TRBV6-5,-,TGTGCCAGCACCAGGGCTGGGGAGGGTTCCCGAACTGAAGCTTTCTTT,CASTRAGEGSRTEAFF
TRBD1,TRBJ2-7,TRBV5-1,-,TGCGCCAGCAGCAGAACAGGGGATCCCTACGAGCAGTACTTC,CASSRTGDPYEQYF
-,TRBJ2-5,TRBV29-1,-,TGCAGCGCCACACCACGCGGGCAAGAGACCCAGTACTTC,CSATPRGQETQYF
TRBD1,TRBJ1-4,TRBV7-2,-,TGTGCCAGCAGCTTAGCAGCAGGGGGAGGAGAAAAACTGTTTTTT,CASSLAAGGGEKLFF
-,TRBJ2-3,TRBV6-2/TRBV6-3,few,TGTGCCAGCAGCTCAGATCTGGCAGATACGCAGTATTTT,CASSSDLADTQYF
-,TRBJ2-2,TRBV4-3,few,TGCGCCAGCAGCAGAAACCGCGGCACTGACACCGGGGAGCTGTTTTTT,CASSRNRGTDTGELFF
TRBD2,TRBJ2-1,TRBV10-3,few,TGTGCCATCAGTCCGCTAGCGGACTACAATGAGCAGTTCTTC,CAISPLADYNEQFF
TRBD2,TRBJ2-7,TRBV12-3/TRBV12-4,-,TGTGCCAGCAGTCCCCCGACTAGCGGGGGGGACTACGAGCAGTACTTC,CASSPPTSGGDYEQYF
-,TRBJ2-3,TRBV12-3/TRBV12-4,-,TGTGCCAGCAGTTTCCCAGGGGCCCCTGAAGATACGCAGTATTTT,CASSFPGAPEDTQYF
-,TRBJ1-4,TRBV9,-,TGTGCCAGCAGCTCCAAGACAAGCCTTAATGAAAAACTGTTTTTT,CASSSKTSLNEKLFF
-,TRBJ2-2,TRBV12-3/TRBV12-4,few,TGTGCCAGCAGTTTGAATGGGGGCACCGGGGAGCTGTTTTTT,CASSLNGGTGELFF
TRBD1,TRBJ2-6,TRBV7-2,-,TGTGCCAGCAGCTTTGGGGACAGGACCTCTGGGGCCAACGTCCTGACTTTC,CASSFGDRTSGANVLTF
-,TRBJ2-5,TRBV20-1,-,TGCAGTGCTAGAGATAATCTGGAGCGAATTGGTGAAGAGACCCAATACTTC,CSARDNLERIGEETQYF
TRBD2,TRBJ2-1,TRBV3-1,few,TGTGCCAGCAGATCTAGCGGGAGTGGATTCGATGAGCAGTTCTTC,CASRSSGSGFDEQFF